This T cell receptor beta chain was captured by sequencing in a study of Graves' ophthalmopathy and Graves' hyperthyroidism. Trimming took off 3 bases at V and 8 bases at J, with 21 bases between the two ends. The CDR3 contains 16 residues. The V gene's germline CDR1 is SGDLS and CDR2 YYNGEE. Beta-chain TCR CDR3 regions were amplified from RNA transcripts. RT-PCR in the first round used HTBI primers; a second-round multiplex PCR followed. Each CDR3 protein is one row after TCRdb ran MiXCR on the multiplex PCR reads. The table includes 900,000 to 1,200,000 distinct CDR3 sequences, roughly 35% detected once.

The TCR was taken from an adult man with Graves' hyperthyroidism. The chain joins TRBV9 to TRBJ1-3, with D tentatively TRBD1 (6 bases). The source material was peripheral blood or thyroid tissue (not recorded which). CDR3 residues: CASSARGVLNPDTIYF. CDR3 bases: TGTGCCAGCAGCGCAAGGGGGGTTCTCAACCCGGACACCATATATTTT.